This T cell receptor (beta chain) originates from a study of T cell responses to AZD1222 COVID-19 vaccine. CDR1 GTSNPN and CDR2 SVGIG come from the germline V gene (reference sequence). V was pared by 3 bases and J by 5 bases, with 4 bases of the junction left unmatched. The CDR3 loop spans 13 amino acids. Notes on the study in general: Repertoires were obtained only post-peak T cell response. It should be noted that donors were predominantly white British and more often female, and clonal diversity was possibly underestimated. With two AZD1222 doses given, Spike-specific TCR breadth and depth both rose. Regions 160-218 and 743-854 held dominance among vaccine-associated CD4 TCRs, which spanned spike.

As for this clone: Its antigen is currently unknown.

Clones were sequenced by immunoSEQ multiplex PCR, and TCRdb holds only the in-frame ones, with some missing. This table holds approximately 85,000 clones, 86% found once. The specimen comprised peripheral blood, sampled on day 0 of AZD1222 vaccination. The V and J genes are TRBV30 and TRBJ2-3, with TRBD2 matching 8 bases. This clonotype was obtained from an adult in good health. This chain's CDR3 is CAWRFGGGDTQYF. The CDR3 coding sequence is TGTGCCTGGAGATTCGGGGGGGGAGATACGCAGTATTTT. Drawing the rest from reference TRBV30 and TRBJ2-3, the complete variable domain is SQTIHQWPATLVQPVGSPLSLECTVEGTSNPNLYWYRQAAGRGLQLLFYSVGIGQISSEVPQNLSASRPQDRQFILSSKKLLLSDSGFYLCAWRFGGGDTQYFGPGTRLTVL.